The source of this T cell receptor (beta chain) is a study of a mutant IDH1 vaccine in newly diagnosed glioma. Overall study context: A roughly 60% male, 37.5% female split and a mean age of approximately 38 years characterized treated patients. Beforehand, treatment had been radiotherapy, temozolomide, or both; the majority received both.

Noted time point: baseline, week 1 (first vaccination visit). Treatment reported: pre-vaccination baseline after standard-of-care therapy. CDR1 and CDR2 (germline): MDHEN, SYDVKM. The CDR3 contains 11 residues. The V end was cut by 10 bases, the J end by 11 bases, with 15 bases between. Here immunoSEQ multiplex PCR was the method, and the copy in TCRdb shows in-frame clones only, minus some. The sample contains tens of thousands of clones, over 75% of which appear only once. The chain employs TRBV28 and TRBJ2-1; tentative D call: TRBD1 (7 bases). The sequence came from a man aged 35 to 55 with glioma. The source was PBMCs, collected from a glioma patient treated with radiotherapy, temozolomide or both. The CDR3 loop reads CATRGVGKQFF. In DNA, the CDR3 is TGTGCCACCAGGGGGGTGGGAAAGCAGTTCTTC. Variable domain in full (rest from reference TRBV28 and TRBJ2-1): DVKVTQSSRYLVKRTGEKVFLECVQDMDHENMFWYRQDPGLGLRLIYFSYDVKMKEKGDIPEGYSVSREKKERFSLILESASTNQTSMYLCATRGVGKQFFGPGTRLTVL.